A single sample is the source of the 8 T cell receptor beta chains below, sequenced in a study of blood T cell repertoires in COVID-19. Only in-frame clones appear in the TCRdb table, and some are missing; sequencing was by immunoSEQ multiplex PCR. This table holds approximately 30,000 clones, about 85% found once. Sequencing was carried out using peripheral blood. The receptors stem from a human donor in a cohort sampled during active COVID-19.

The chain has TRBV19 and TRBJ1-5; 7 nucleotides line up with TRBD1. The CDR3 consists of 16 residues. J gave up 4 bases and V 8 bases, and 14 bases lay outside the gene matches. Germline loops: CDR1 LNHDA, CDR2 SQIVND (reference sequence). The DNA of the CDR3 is TGTGCCAGTCTGAGACAGGGTTATTCCTGGAATCAGCCCCAGCATTTT. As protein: CASLRQGYSWNQPQHF.

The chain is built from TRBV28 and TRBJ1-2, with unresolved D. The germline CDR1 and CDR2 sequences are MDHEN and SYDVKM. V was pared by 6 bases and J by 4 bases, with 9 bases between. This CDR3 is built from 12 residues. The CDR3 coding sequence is TGTGCCAGCAGCCTCACAGTCTATGGCTACACCTTC. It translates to CASSLTVYGYTF.

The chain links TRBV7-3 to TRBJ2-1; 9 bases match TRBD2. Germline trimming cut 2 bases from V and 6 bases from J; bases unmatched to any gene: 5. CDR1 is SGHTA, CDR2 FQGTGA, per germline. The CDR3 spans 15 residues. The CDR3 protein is CASSLVRGGANEQFF. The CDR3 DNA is TGTGCCAGCAGCTTAGTTCGCGGGGGGGCCAATGAGCAGTTCTTC.

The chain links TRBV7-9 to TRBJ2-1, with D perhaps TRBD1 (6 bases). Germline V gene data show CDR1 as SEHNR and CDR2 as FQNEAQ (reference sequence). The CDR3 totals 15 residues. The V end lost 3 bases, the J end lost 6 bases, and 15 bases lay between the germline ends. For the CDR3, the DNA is TGTGCCAGCAGCTTCGCCAGGACAGCCACCAATGAGCAGTTCTTC. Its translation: CASSFARTATNEQFF.

Written as DNA, the CDR3 is TGTGCCAGCAGCTCAGAGGGACTCTCGGAGGGGGAGCTGTTTTTT. Protein product: CASSSEGLSEGELFF. V gene TRBV9 combines with J gene TRBJ2-2; a weak D match, TRBD2 (6 bases). Trimming stripped 4 bases from V and 8 bases from J, with 18 bases between. There are 15 residues in the CDR3. Germline V gene sequence: CDR1 SGDLS, CDR2 YYNGEE.

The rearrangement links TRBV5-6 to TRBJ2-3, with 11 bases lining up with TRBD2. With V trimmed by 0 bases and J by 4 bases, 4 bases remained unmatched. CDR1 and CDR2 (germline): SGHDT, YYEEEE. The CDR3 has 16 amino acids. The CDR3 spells CASSLGSGGAADTQYF. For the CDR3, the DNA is TGTGCCAGCAGCTTGGGTAGCGGGGGGGCCGCAGATACGCAGTATTTT.

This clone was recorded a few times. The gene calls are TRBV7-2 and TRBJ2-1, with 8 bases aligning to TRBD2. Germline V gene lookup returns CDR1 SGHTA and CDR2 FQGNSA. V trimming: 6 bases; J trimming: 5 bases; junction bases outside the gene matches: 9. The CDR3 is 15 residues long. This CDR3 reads CASSRSGVQNNEQFF. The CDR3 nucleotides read TGTGCCAGCAGTCGTAGCGGGGTGCAGAACAATGAGCAGTTCTTC. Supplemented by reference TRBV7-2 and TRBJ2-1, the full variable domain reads GAGVSQSPSNKVTEKGKDVELRCDPISGHTALYWYRQSLGQGLEFLIYFQGNSAPDKSGLPSDRFSAERTGGSVSTLTIQRTQQEDSAVYLCASSRSGVQNNEQFFGPGTRLTVL.

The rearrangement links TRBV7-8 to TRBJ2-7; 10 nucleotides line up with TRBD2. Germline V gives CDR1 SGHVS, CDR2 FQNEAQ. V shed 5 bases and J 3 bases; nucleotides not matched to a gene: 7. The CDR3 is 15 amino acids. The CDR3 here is CASSTSGVILYEQYF. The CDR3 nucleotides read TGTGCCAGCAGCACTAGCGGGGTCATACTCTACGAGCAGTACTTC.